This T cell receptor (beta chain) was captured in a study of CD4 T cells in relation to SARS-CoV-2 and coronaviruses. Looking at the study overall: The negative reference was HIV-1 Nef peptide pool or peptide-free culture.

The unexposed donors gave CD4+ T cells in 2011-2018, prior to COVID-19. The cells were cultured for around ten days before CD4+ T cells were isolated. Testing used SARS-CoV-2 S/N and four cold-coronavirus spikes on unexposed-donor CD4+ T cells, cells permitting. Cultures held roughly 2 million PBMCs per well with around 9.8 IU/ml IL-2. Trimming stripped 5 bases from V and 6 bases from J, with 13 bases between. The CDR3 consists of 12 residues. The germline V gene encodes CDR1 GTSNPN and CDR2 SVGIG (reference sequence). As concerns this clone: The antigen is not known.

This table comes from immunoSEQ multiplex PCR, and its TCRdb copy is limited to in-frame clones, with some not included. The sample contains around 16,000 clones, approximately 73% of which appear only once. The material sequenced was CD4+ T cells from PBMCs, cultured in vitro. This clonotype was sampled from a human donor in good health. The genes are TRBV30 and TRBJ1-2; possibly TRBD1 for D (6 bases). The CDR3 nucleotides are TGTGCCTGGGACAGGTCTTTGAATGGCTACACCTTC. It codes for CAWDRSLNGYTF.